This TCR beta chain was identified in a study of T cells in Graves' hyperthyroidism and ophthalmopathy. Per germline, CDR1 SGHRS and CDR2 YFSETQ. The CDR3 runs 14 residues. To note about this clonotype: Sequence at one end of the junction differs from germline and may be a read error.

RNA transcripts were the template for amplifying TCR beta CDR3 regions. The HTBI primer set was used in a first-round RT-PCR of the TCR CDR3. TCRdb reprocessed the multiplex PCR reads via MiXCR and lists one record per CDR3 protein. The sample lists more than 75,000 distinct CDR3 sequences; about 51% were seen once. Newly diagnosed hyperthyroidism, duration under 2 months, in patients aged 18 to 65. This TCR derives from a woman in her thirties or forties with Graves' hyperthyroidism. The V and J genes are TRBV5-1 and TRBJ1-2; perhaps TRBD1 as D (6 bases). Input material: blood. CDR3: CASSEDRGNYGYPF. Here the CDR3 DNA reads TGCGCCAGCAGCGAGGACAGAGGCAACTATGGCTACCCCTTC.